Listed below are T cell receptor beta chains from one sample, sequenced in a study of blood T cell repertoires in COVID-19. The method was immunoSEQ multiplex PCR; TCRdb's version includes in-frame clones alone and lacks a portion of them. The sample holds roughly 220,000 clones, approximately 90% seen once. The sequencing input was peripheral blood. The receptors were sampled from a man older than 75 with acute or convalescent COVID-19. CDR3s include the opening cysteine and the closing phenylalanine or tryptophan. D genes are given only for firm matches. Not every row has a clone size; where given, it reads once, few, many or a size class.

v_gene: TRBV19
j_gene: TRBJ1-2
abundance: -
d_gene: -
CDR3nt: TGTGCCAGTAGTACAACAGTTAACTATGGCTACACCTTC
CDR3aa: CASSTTVNYGYTF

v_gene: TRBV28
j_gene: TRBJ1-5
abundance: -
d_gene: -
CDR3nt: TGTGCCAGCAGTCCCTACAGGGTTAGTAGCAATCAGCCCCAGCATTTT
CDR3aa: CASSPYRVSSNQPQHF

v_gene: TRBV10-3
j_gene: TRBJ1-3
abundance: -
d_gene: -
CDR3nt: TGTGCCAGCCAGGGCGACGGAAACACCATATATTTT
CDR3aa: CASQGDGNTIYF

v_gene: TRBV30
j_gene: TRBJ1-1
abundance: -
d_gene: TRBD1
CDR3nt: TGTGCCTGGAGGGACAGGATAACTGAAGCTTTCTTT
CDR3aa: CAWRDRITEAFF

v_gene: TRBV14
j_gene: TRBJ2-7
abundance: -
d_gene: -
CDR3nt: TGTGCCAGCAGCCACCCAGACAGGTCCTACGAGCAGTACTTC
CDR3aa: CASSHPDRSYEQYF

v_gene: TRBV27
j_gene: TRBJ1-1
abundance: -
d_gene: -
CDR3nt: TGTGCCAGCAGTTTCAGGTTGAACACTGAAGCTTTCTTT
CDR3aa: CASSFRLNTEAFF

v_gene: TRBV7-2
j_gene: TRBJ1-1
abundance: once
d_gene: -
CDR3nt: TGTGCCAGCAGAATCCCTCCTCCGAGGGGGTCGGAAGCTTTCTTT
CDR3aa: CASRIPPPRGSEAFF

v_gene: TRBV5-1
j_gene: TRBJ2-2
abundance: -
d_gene: -
CDR3nt: TGCGCCAGCAGCTTCCAAGCCAGGGGATCGACCGGGGAGCTGTTTTTT
CDR3aa: CASSFQARGSTGELFF

v_gene: TRBV9
j_gene: TRBJ2-1
abundance: once
d_gene: TRBD2
CDR3nt: TGTGCCAGCAGCGTTACCGGGACTAGCGGGAGTAGTAGCTTCAATGAGCAGTTCTTC
CDR3aa: CASSVTGTSGSSSFNEQFF

v_gene: TRBV10-3
j_gene: TRBJ2-1
abundance: -
d_gene: TRBD2
CDR3nt: TGTGCCATCAGGGGGACTAGCGGGGAACTGAGCTCCTACAATGAGCAGTTCTTC
CDR3aa: CAIRGTSGELSSYNEQFF

v_gene: TRBV7-2
j_gene: TRBJ2-7
abundance: -
d_gene: -
CDR3nt: TGTGCCAGCAGCCGCCAGGTAACGGGAGCTTTATACTACGAGCAGTACTTC
CDR3aa: CASSRQVTGALYYEQYF

v_gene: TRBV18
j_gene: TRBJ1-3
abundance: -
d_gene: TRBD1
CDR3nt: TGTGCCAGCTCACCGACAGGGGTCGGAAACACCATATATTTT
CDR3aa: CASSPTGVGNTIYF

v_gene: TRBV2
j_gene: TRBJ1-2
abundance: -
d_gene: -
CDR3nt: TGTGCCAGCAGTGAAGCAGGGGCTAACTATGGCTACACCTTC
CDR3aa: CASSEAGANYGYTF

v_gene: TRBV30
j_gene: TRBJ1-1
abundance: -
d_gene: -
CDR3nt: TGTGCCTGGAGTCCCCCGGCAGGGTGGACTGAAGCTTTCTTT
CDR3aa: CAWSPPAGWTEAFF

v_gene: TRBV19
j_gene: TRBJ2-3
abundance: -
d_gene: -
CDR3nt: TGTGCCAGTAGTATAGGAACAGGGTCGGACTGGTCCCCTGCTTCAGATACGCAGTATTTT
CDR3aa: CASSIGTGSDWSPASDTQYF

v_gene: TRBV7-9
j_gene: TRBJ2-1
abundance: -
d_gene: -
CDR3nt: TGTGCCAGCAGCCTTGAGGTAGTCAATGAGCAGTTCTTC
CDR3aa: CASSLEVVNEQFF

v_gene: TRBV25-1
j_gene: TRBJ2-1
abundance: -
d_gene: -
CDR3nt: TGTGCCAGCTCCAGGGCGACAGCCCACAATGAGCAGTTCTTC
CDR3aa: CASSRATAHNEQFF

v_gene: TRBV9
j_gene: TRBJ2-4
abundance: -
d_gene: TRBD1
CDR3nt: TGTGCCAGCAGCCCCCAGGACAGGCTAGCCAAAAACATTCAGTACTTC
CDR3aa: CASSPQDRLAKNIQYF

v_gene: TRBV4-3
j_gene: TRBJ1-1
abundance: -
d_gene: -
CDR3nt: TGCGCCAGCAGCCAGGTGGGCGGGTTTTTAGGTGAAGCTTTCTTT
CDR3aa: CASSQVGGFLGEAFF

v_gene: TRBV6-6
j_gene: TRBJ2-7
abundance: -
d_gene: TRBD2
CDR3nt: TGTGCCAGCAGAAACCAGGGCCTGGGACTAGTCTACGAGCAGTACTTC
CDR3aa: CASRNQGLGLVYEQYF

v_gene: TRBV7-9
j_gene: TRBJ2-1
abundance: -
d_gene: TRBD2
CDR3nt: TGTGCCAGCAGCTTAGTGGGACTAGCCGGGAATGAGCAGTTCTTC
CDR3aa: CASSLVGLAGNEQFF

v_gene: TRBV29-1
j_gene: TRBJ2-5
abundance: -
d_gene: TRBD1
CDR3nt: TGCAGCGTTGAAACCTGGGACAGCCCAGAGACCCAGTACTTC
CDR3aa: CSVETWDSPETQYF

v_gene: TRBV5-6
j_gene: TRBJ2-1
abundance: -
d_gene: TRBD2
CDR3nt: TGTGCCAGCAGCGGAACACCGGGACTAGCGGGAGCGCATGAGCAGTTCTTC
CDR3aa: CASSGTPGLAGAHEQFF

v_gene: TRBV7-9
j_gene: TRBJ2-1
abundance: few
d_gene: TRBD2
CDR3nt: TGTGCCAGCAGCGCCTGGAAACTAGCGGGAGCATTTGGAGGTGAGCAGTTCTTC
CDR3aa: CASSAWKLAGAFGGEQFF

v_gene: TRBV11-2
j_gene: TRBJ1-2
abundance: few
d_gene: TRBD1
CDR3nt: TGTGCCAGCAGCCGGACAGACCTCGGACCTACAGGGGGCGCCTCTGGCTACACCTTC
CDR3aa: CASSRTDLGPTGGASGYTF

v_gene: TRBV9
j_gene: TRBJ2-1
abundance: -
d_gene: -
CDR3nt: TGTGCCAGCAGCGCCCACGGGACTCACGGCAATGAGCAGTTCTTC
CDR3aa: CASSAHGTHGNEQFF

v_gene: TRBV12-5
j_gene: TRBJ1-1
abundance: -
d_gene: TRBD1
CDR3nt: TGTGCTAGTGAGGGGACAGCGAACACTGAAGCTTTCTTT
CDR3aa: CASEGTANTEAFF

v_gene: TRBV5-6
j_gene: TRBJ2-5
abundance: -
d_gene: -
CDR3nt: TGTGCCAGCAGCTTACGGGGTCCGGAGACCCAGTACTTC
CDR3aa: CASSLRGPETQYF

v_gene: TRBV7-3
j_gene: TRBJ2-1
abundance: -
d_gene: TRBD2
CDR3nt: TGTGCCAGCAGCCCCGGAGGACTAGCGGGAGCGTCATTCTACAATGAGCAGTTCTTC
CDR3aa: CASSPGGLAGASFYNEQFF

v_gene: TRBV6-1
j_gene: TRBJ2-2
abundance: -
d_gene: -
CDR3nt: TGTGCCAGCAGTGAAGCTAGGAACACCGGGGAGCTGTTTTTT
CDR3aa: CASSEARNTGELFF

v_gene: TRBV20-1
j_gene: TRBJ2-1
abundance: -
d_gene: -
CDR3nt: TGCAGTGCTAGTCCGGGAACCTACAATGAGCAGTTCTTC
CDR3aa: CSASPGTYNEQFF

v_gene: TRBV12-3/TRBV12-4
j_gene: TRBJ2-5
abundance: -
d_gene: TRBD2
CDR3nt: TGTGCCAGCAGTTTGGGACTATTAGAGACCCAGTACTTC
CDR3aa: CASSLGLLETQYF

v_gene: TRBV6-5
j_gene: TRBJ1-3
abundance: -
d_gene: -
CDR3nt: TGTGCCAGCAGTTACGCAGGCTCTGGAAACACCATATATTTT
CDR3aa: CASSYAGSGNTIYF

v_gene: TRBV18
j_gene: TRBJ1-4
abundance: -
d_gene: -
CDR3nt: TGTGCCAGCTCACCACAACAGACAACTAATGAAAAACTGTTTTTT
CDR3aa: CASSPQQTTNEKLFF

v_gene: TRBV10-2
j_gene: TRBJ1-6
abundance: -
d_gene: TRBD1
CDR3nt: TGCGCCAGCAGACGGACCCGGGACAGCAATAATTCACCCCTCCACTTT
CDR3aa: CASRRTRDSNNSPLHF

v_gene: TRBV5-4
j_gene: TRBJ2-4
abundance: -
d_gene: -
CDR3nt: TGTGCCAGCAGCCCAAAAGGAGCGAATGATAAAAACATTCAGTACTTC
CDR3aa: CASSPKGANDKNIQYF

v_gene: TRBV29-1
j_gene: TRBJ1-1
abundance: -
d_gene: TRBD1
CDR3nt: TGCAGCGTTGAAGCGGGATCAGGGGGCCACACTGAAGCTTTCTTT
CDR3aa: CSVEAGSGGHTEAFF

v_gene: TRBV4-3
j_gene: TRBJ2-2
abundance: -
d_gene: TRBD2
CDR3nt: TGCGCCAGCAGCCAGCAACTAGCGGGAGGAATCACCGGGGAGCTGTTTTTT
CDR3aa: CASSQQLAGGITGELFF

v_gene: TRBV15
j_gene: TRBJ2-5
abundance: -
d_gene: TRBD1
CDR3nt: TGTGCCACCAGTAGAACCGGGACAGGGTTCGGGGAGACCCAGTACTTC
CDR3aa: CATSRTGTGFGETQYF

v_gene: TRBV5-1
j_gene: TRBJ1-2
abundance: -
d_gene: TRBD1
CDR3nt: TGCGCCAGCAGCTTGGACACCGGGACAGGCTCCACCTTC
CDR3aa: CASSLDTGTGSTF

v_gene: TRBV6-5
j_gene: TRBJ1-4
abundance: once
d_gene: TRBD1
CDR3nt: TGTGCCAGCAGTCCGCGACAGGGACGTAATGAAAAACTGTTTTTT
CDR3aa: CASSPRQGRNEKLFF

v_gene: TRBV10-3
j_gene: TRBJ2-5
abundance: -
d_gene: -
CDR3nt: TGTGCCATCAGTGACGGGGAAGGGAAGACCCAGTACTTC
CDR3aa: CAISDGEGKTQYF

v_gene: TRBV18
j_gene: TRBJ2-2
abundance: -
d_gene: TRBD1
CDR3nt: TGTGCCAGCTCAACCCAGGGACAGCTCACCGGGGAGCTGTTTTTT
CDR3aa: CASSTQGQLTGELFF

v_gene: TRBV29-1
j_gene: TRBJ2-3
abundance: once
d_gene: -
CDR3nt: TGCAGCGTTGATCCGTCCTATAGCACAGATACGCAGTATTTT
CDR3aa: CSVDPSYSTDTQYF

v_gene: TRBV30
j_gene: TRBJ2-1
abundance: -
d_gene: -
CDR3nt: TGTGCCTGGAGTGTACCGGTGCTGCCCTACAATGAGCAGTTCTTC
CDR3aa: CAWSVPVLPYNEQFF

v_gene: TRBV14
j_gene: TRBJ1-1
abundance: -
d_gene: -
CDR3nt: TGTGCCAGCAGCCAGGTCAGATTGAACACTGAAGCTTTCTTT
CDR3aa: CASSQVRLNTEAFF

v_gene: TRBV3-1/TRBV3-2
j_gene: TRBJ2-7
abundance: -
d_gene: -
CDR3nt: TGTGCCAGCAGCCAATCAGGGAACGAGCAGTACTTC
CDR3aa: CASSQSGNEQYF

v_gene: TRBV5-5
j_gene: TRBJ1-6
abundance: -
d_gene: -
CDR3nt: TGTGCCAGCAGCTGGACAGTGTCAAATTCACCCCTCCACTTT
CDR3aa: CASSWTVSNSPLHF